Following are 7 T cell receptor beta chains from one sample sequenced in a study of T cells after yellow fever vaccination. MiXCR was run by TCRdb on the 5' RACE reads, yielding one entry per CDR3 protein. The sample records more than 90,000 distinct CDR3 sequences, approximately 8.4% being singletons. The material sequenced was CD8+ T cells sorted from PBMCs, taken 45 days after the yellow fever booster vaccination. These receptors were taken from a man aged 25-40 years who received the YFV17D yellow fever vaccine.

The table lists this clonotype with many counts. The chain links TRBV29-1 to TRBJ2-7; no clear D gene. The CDR3 extends over 12 amino acids. Trimming took 4 bases from V and 3 from J, leaving 10 bases between them. The V gene's germline CDR1 is SQVTM and CDR2 ANQGSEA. CDR3 sequence: CSVGTADYEQYF. CDR3 in DNA: TGCAGCGTTGGGACCGCGGACTACGAGCAGTACTTC.

This clonotype was seen many times. The rearrangement joins TRBV3-1 to TRBJ2-2; 8 bases fit TRBD1. V lost 0 bases and J lost 1; bases outside the gene matches: 4. The germline V gene has CDR1 LGHDT and CDR2 YNNKEL (reference sequence). The CDR3 is made up of 17 amino acids. CDR3 sequence (DNA): TGTGCCAGCAGCCAAGAGTCGGACAGGGTGAACACCGGGGAGCTGTTTTTT. This encodes CASSQESDRVNTGELFF. The variable domain in full, completed from reference TRBV3-1 and TRBJ2-2, reads DTAVSQTPKYLVTQMGNDKSIKCEQNLGHDTMYWYKQDSKKFLKIMFSYNNKELIINETVPNRFSPKSPDKAHLNLHINSLELGDSAVYFCASSQESDRVNTGELFFGEGSRLTVL.

This clonotype was detected ten times or more. The rearrangement links TRBV28 to TRBJ2-7; D perhaps matches TRBD2 (6 bases). This CDR3 spans 15 amino acids. Germline CDR1 and CDR2: MDHEN and SYDVKM. V lost 1 base, J lost 0 bases, and 10 bases lay in between. As DNA, the CDR3 is TGTGCCAGCAGTTTATTTGCGGGAAACTCCTACGAGCAGTACTTC. Translated, it gives CASSLFAGNSYEQYF.

V is TRBV2 and J is TRBJ2-4, with D perhaps TRBD2 (5 bases). V shed 7 bases and J shed 7 bases, with 20 bases lying between them. The germline gives CDR1 SNHLY, CDR2 FYNNEI. This CDR3 comprises 15 residues. CDR3: CASTEVMKGENIQYF. DNA of the CDR3: TGTGCCAGCACGGAGGTAATGAAGGGAGAGAACATTCAGTACTTC. Supplemented by reference TRBV2 and TRBJ2-4, the full variable domain reads EPEVTQTPSHQVTQMGQEVILRCVPISNHLYFYWYRQILGQKVEFLVSFYNNEISEKSEIFDDQFSVERPDGSNFTLKIRSTKLEDSAMYFCASTEVMKGENIQYFGAGTRLSVL.

There are many counts of this clonotype. This chain uses TRBV27 with TRBJ2-3, with TRBD2 as a possible D gene (7 bases). CDR1 MNHEY and CDR2 SMNVEV come from the germline V gene (reference sequence). V was clipped by 7 bases and J by 6 bases, with 14 bases between them. There are 13 residues in the CDR3. The CDR3 region is CASKGGARDTQYF. DNA of the CDR3: TGTGCCAGCAAGGGGGGGGCGAGGGATACGCAGTATTTT.

This clonotype was counted at least ten times. V and J are TRBV7-6 and TRBJ2-5; weak D call: TRBD2 (5 bases). V lost 4 bases to trimming and J lost 2 bases, with 17 bases between them. The CDR3 runs 16 residues. Germline-derived CDR1 and CDR2 are SGHVS and FNYEAQ. CDR3 sequence reads: CASSSPSQRIQETQYF. CDR3 DNA: TGTGCCAGCAGCTCCCCCTCCCAGCGGATACAAGAGACCCAGTACTTC.

This clonotype was seen at least ten times. The genes are TRBV29-1 and TRBJ2-7; 7 bases are a match to TRBD2. J was trimmed by 4 bases and V by 5 bases; bases with no gene match: 8. Germline CDR1 SQVTM, CDR2 ANQGSEA. This CDR3 has 13 residues. CDR3 in DNA: TGCAGCGTTCTAAGCAAGCGGGGATACGAGCAGTACTTC. Protein sequence: CSVLSKRGYEQYF.